The present entry profiles one TCR beta chain with its context. The data originate from a study of technical replicates of blood from a few donors. TCRdb's copy holds only in-frame clones and misses some; the assay was immunoSEQ multiplex PCR. Among some 80,000 clones, about 96% were seen once, and the ten largest hold approximately 0.3%. CDR1 is WNHNN and CDR2 is SYGVQD in the germline V gene (reference sequence). V shed 2 bases and J shed 5 bases, with 6 bases lying between them. This CDR3 contains 13 residues. The clonotype was recovered from a human donor in good health. The specimen was T cells isolated from PBMCs. V and J are TRBV10-1 and TRBJ2-2, with D possibly TRBD2 on 5 matching bases. CDR3 nucleotides: TGCGCCAGCAGTGAGAGGGAGACCGGGGAGCTGTTTTTT. Encoded protein: CASSERETGELFF.